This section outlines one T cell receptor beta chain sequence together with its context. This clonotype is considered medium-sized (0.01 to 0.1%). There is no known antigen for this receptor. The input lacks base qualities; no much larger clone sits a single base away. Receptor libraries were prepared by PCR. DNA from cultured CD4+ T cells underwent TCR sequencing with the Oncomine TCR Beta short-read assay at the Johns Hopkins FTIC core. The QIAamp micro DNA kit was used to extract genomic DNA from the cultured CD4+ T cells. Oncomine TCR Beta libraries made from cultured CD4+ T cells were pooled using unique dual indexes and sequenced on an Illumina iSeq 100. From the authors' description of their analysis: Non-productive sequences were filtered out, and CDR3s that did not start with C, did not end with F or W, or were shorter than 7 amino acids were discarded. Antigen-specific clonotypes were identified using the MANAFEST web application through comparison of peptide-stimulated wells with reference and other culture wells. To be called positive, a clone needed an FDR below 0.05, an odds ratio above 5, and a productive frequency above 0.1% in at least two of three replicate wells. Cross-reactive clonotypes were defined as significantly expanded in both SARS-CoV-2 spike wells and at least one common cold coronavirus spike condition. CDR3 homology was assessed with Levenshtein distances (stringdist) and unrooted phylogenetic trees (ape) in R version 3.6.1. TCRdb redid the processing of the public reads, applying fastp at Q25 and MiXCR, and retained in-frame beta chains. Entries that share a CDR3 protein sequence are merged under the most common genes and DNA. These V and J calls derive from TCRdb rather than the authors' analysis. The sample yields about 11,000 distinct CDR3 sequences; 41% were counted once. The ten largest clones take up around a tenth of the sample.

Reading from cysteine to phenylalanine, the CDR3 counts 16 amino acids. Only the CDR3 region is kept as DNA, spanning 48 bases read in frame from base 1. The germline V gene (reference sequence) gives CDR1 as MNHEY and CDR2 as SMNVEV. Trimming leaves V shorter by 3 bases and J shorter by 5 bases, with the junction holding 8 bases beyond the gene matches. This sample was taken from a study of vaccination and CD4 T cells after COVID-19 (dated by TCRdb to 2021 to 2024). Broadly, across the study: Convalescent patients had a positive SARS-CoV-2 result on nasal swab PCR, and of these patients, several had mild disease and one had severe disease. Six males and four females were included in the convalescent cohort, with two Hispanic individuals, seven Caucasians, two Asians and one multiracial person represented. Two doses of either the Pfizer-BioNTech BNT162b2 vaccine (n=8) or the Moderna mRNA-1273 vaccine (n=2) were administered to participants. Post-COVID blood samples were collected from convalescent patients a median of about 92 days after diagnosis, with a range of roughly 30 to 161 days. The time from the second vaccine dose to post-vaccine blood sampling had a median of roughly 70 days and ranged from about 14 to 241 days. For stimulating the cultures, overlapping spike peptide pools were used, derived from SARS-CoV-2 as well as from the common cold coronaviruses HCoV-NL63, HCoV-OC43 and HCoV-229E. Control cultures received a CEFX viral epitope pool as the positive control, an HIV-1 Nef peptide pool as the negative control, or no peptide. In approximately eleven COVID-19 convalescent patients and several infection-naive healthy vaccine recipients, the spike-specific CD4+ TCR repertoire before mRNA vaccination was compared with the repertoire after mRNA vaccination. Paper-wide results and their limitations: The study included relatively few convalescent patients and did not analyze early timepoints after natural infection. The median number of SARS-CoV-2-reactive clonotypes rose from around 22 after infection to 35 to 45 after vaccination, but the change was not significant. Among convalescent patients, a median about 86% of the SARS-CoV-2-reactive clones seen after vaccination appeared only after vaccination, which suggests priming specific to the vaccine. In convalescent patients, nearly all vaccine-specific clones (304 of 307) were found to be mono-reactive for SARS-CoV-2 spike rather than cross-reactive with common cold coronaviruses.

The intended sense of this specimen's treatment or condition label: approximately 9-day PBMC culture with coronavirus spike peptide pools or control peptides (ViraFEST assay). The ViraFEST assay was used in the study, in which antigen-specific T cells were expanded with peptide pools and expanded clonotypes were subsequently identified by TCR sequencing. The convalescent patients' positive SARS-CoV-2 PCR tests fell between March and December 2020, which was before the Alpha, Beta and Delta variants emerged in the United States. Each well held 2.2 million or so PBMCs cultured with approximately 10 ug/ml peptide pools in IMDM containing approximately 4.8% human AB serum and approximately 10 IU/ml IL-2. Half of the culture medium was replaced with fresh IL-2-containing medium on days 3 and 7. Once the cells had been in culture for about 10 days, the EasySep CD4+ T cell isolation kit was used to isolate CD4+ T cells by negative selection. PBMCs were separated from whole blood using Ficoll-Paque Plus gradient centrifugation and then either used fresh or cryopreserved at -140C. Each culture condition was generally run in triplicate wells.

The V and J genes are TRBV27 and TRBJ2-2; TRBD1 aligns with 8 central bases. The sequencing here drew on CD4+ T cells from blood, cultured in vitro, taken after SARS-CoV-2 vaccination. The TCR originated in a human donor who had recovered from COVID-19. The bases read TGTGCCAGCAGTTTCCTTCGGACAGGGTGGACCGGGGAGCTGTTTTTT. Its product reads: CASSFLRTGWTGELFF.